What follows is one T cell receptor beta chain and its context. The CDR3 spans 15 residues. Germline CDR1 MNHNY, CDR2 SVGAGI (reference sequence). The J segment lost 8 bases and the V segment lost 5 bases, leaving 11 bases of the junction unmatched. Profiled with immunoSEQ multiplex PCR; TCRdb holds only in-frame clones, not every one. The sample contains 700,000 to 750,000 clones, 80% to 90% of which appear only once. These data are taken from a study of shared T cell receptors in the human thymus. These data also featured in a second study, about human thymus T cells. As that study records: Healthy Finnish infants having corrective surgery for congenital heart defects served as donors. Thymus tissue was removed during corrective cardiac surgery. Across thymic and blood repertoires, the usage of V and J genes appeared to be biased.

The sequencing sample was made of thymocytes. This chain uses TRBV6-6 with TRBJ2-2; 7 nucleotides align to TRBD2. The sequence was obtained from a girl under three years old with a congenital heart defect. This CDR3 is CASSLPRGESGELFF. The DNA of the CDR3 is TGTGCCAGCAGTCTACCTCGGGGGGAATCGGGGGAGCTGTTTTTT.